This entry features one T cell receptor (beta chain) sequence. No antigen is known for it. This specimen comes from a study of CD4 T cells in relation to SARS-CoV-2 and coronaviruses. Sequencing used immunoSEQ multiplex PCR; TCRdb keeps in-frame clones, though not all of them. The table has more than 20,000 clones, 66% seen once. This CDR3 is 17 amino acids long. Germline V gene sequence: CDR1 SGDLS, CDR2 YYNGEE. V trimming: 0 bases; J trimming: 4 bases; junction bases outside the gene matches: 12. The unexposed donors gave CD4+ T cells in about 2010-2019, prior to COVID-19. The cells were cultured for less than twelve days before CD4+ T cells were isolated. Unexposed-donor CD4+ T cells were probed with SARS-CoV-2 S/N and four cold-coronavirus spikes, cells permitting.

This clonotype originated in a human donor in good health. Sample: CD4+ T cells from PBMCs, cultured in vitro. This rearrangement joins TRBV9 to TRBJ2-7; 8 nucleotides align to TRBD1. CDR3 sequence reads: CASSVAGRGTGLYEQYF. The CDR3 DNA is TGTGCCAGCAGCGTAGCGGGTCGCGGGACAGGTTTATACGAGCAGTACTTC.